This is a list of T cell receptor beta chains from one sample in a study of PD-1 blockade in mismatch repair-deficient tumors. The assay was immunoSEQ multiplex PCR, and TCRdb's table has in-frame clones only and misses some. Found here are tens of thousands of clones, roughly 80% of them singletons; the top ten hold just under 3%. The sequencing here drew on PBMCs, taken before pembrolizumab treatment. The receptors derive from an adult with mismatch repair-deficient cancer. The CDR3 runs from the conserved cysteine through the conserved F or W. Fields, in order: clone size, J gene, V gene, D gene, CDR3 protein, CDR3 DNA. D genes are given only for firm matches. Clone size, where shown, is once, few, many, or a class for clones that have expanded.

. | TRBJ2-2 | TRBV27 | TRBD1 | CATGRTGSTGELFF | TGTGCCACTGGAAGGACAGGGAGCACCGGGGAGCTGTTTTTT
. | TRBJ1-5 | TRBV19 | TRBD1 | CASSMNRDRGLRDQPQHF | TGTGCCAGTAGTATGAACCGGGACAGGGGGTTGAGGGATCAGCCCCAGCATTTT
. | TRBJ1-4 | TRBV7-9 | . | CASSLPEGNEKLFF | TGTGCCAGCAGCTTACCAGAGGGTAATGAAAAACTGTTTTTT
. | TRBJ2-7 | TRBV6-6 | TRBD1 | CASSEKSGGISYEQYF | TGTGCCAGCAGCGAGAAATCAGGGGGTATATCCTACGAGCAGTACTTC
. | TRBJ1-2 | TRBV6-4 | TRBD1 | CASSLGQGAGGYTF | TGTGCCAGCAGTTTGGGGCAGGGGGCAGGGGGCTACACCTTC
. | TRBJ2-5 | TRBV5-1 | TRBD2 | CASSLGEGPQETQYF | TGCGCCAGCAGCTTGGGGGAGGGCCCACAAGAGACCCAGTACTTC
. | TRBJ2-1 | TRBV6-1 | . | CASSLQDYNEQFF | TGTGCCAGCAGTTTACAGGACTACAATGAGCAGTTCTTC
. | TRBJ1-2 | TRBV5-1 | TRBD1 | CASSSGQGNIYGYTF | TGCGCCAGCAGCTCCGGACAGGGAAACATCTATGGCTACACCTTC
. | TRBJ2-7 | TRBV9 | TRBD2 | CASSPREGVYEQYF | TGTGCCAGCAGCCCGCGGGAGGGTGTCTACGAGCAGTACTTC
. | TRBJ1-4 | TRBV5-1 | . | CASSFTGGEKLFF | TGCGCCAGCAGCTTTACGGGTGGAGAAAAACTGTTTTTT
. | TRBJ1-1 | TRBV6-1 | . | CASSEKSRDTEAFF | TGTGCCAGCAGTGAAAAGTCCAGGGACACTGAAGCTTTCTTT
. | TRBJ1-4 | TRBV7-9 | TRBD1 | CASSLVGGGVEKLFF | TGTGCCAGCAGCTTAGTCGGAGGGGGCGTTGAAAAACTGTTTTTT
. | TRBJ1-3 | TRBV5-6 | . | CASSLAQTSSGNTIYF | TGTGCCAGCAGCTTGGCGCAAACTAGCTCTGGAAACACCATATATTTT
. | TRBJ2-1 | TRBV14 | TRBD1 | CASSQTGGIYNEQFF | TGTGCCAGCAGCCAAACAGGGGGAATTTACAATGAGCAGTTCTTC
. | TRBJ2-7 | TRBV19 | TRBD2 | CASSLTGTSGIPYEQYF | TGTGCCAGTAGTCTTACCGGGACTAGCGGGATCCCCTACGAGCAGTACTTC
. | TRBJ2-1 | TRBV27 | TRBD2 | CASSATALAGARNEQFF | TGTGCCAGCAGCGCGACCGCCCTAGCGGGAGCTCGCAATGAGCAGTTCTTC
. | TRBJ1-5 | TRBV6-5 | TRBD1 | CASSEQGQPQHF | TGTGCCAGCAGTGAACAGGGGCAGCCCCAGCATTTT
. | TRBJ2-1 | TRBV5-1 | TRBD2 | CASSGRTSDDEQFF | TGCGCCAGCAGCGGCCGGACTAGCGACGATGAGCAGTTCTTC
once | TRBJ1-6 | TRBV5-1 | . | CASSLGQGNSPLHF | TGCGCCAGCAGCTTGGGCCAGGGAAACTCACCCCTCCACTTT
. | TRBJ2-1 | TRBV7-3 | TRBD2 | CASSRVAGADEQFF | TGTGCCAGCAGCCGGGTAGCGGGAGCAGATGAGCAGTTCTTC
. | TRBJ1-1 | TRBV7-9 | . | CASSLESRGAFF | TGTGCCAGCAGCTTAGAATCTCGGGGGGCTTTCTTT
. | TRBJ2-7 | TRBV5-1 | . | CASSLPASTEYEQYF | TGCGCCAGCAGCTTGCCCGCGTCGACTGAATACGAGCAGTACTTC